Below are 17 T cell receptor beta chains sequenced from a single sample in a study of OX40 agonist ivuxolimab in advanced cancers. Clones were sequenced by immunoSEQ multiplex PCR, and TCRdb holds only the in-frame ones, with some missing. The sample carries more than 80,000 clones, under 90% recorded once. Sequenced here: CD4+ or CD8+ T cells sorted from blood, sampled in a trial of the OX40 agonist ivuxolimab. The source of these receptors is an adult with an advanced solid tumor such as melanoma, head and neck, liver or kidney cancer.

This rearrangement joins TRBV6-5 to TRBJ1-2; 10 positions match TRBD1. The CDR3 is 15 amino acids. CDR1 MNHEY and CDR2 SVGAGI come from the germline V gene. Trimming removed 4 bases from V and 3 bases from J; junction bases left unmatched: 5. In DNA, the CDR3 is TGTGCCAGCAGTTGGACGACAGGGGGCTACTATGGCTACACCTTC. This codes for CASSWTTGGYYGYTF.

The gene calls are TRBV28 and TRBJ1-2; 7 nucleotides match TRBD1. The CDR3 totals 12 residues. Per germline, CDR1 MDHEN and CDR2 SYDVKM. With 8 bases clipped from V and 8 bases from J, the junction kept 8 bases outside the gene matches. CDR3 sequence: CASGTTGRGYTF. The CDR3 nucleotides are TGTGCCAGCGGAACGACAGGGAGGGGCTACACCTTC.

The V gene is TRBV18, the J gene TRBJ1-1; D may be TRBD1 (6 bases). The CDR3 spans 15 residues. V lost 5 bases and J lost 0, with 13 bases in between. Germline CDR1 KGHSH, CDR2 LQKENI. DNA of the CDR3: TGTGCCAGCTCAACGAACAGGGATATGAACACTGAAGCTTTCTTT. Its protein is CASSTNRDMNTEAFF.

This chain links TRBV5-8 with TRBJ2-1, with TRBD1 identical over 11 bases. Germline V CDR1 and CDR2: SGHTS, YDEGEE. V gave up 4 bases and J gave up 7 bases; unmatched junction bases: 10. The CDR3 covers 16 residues. CDR3 nucleotide sequence: TGTGCCAGCAGCCCGAAACCGGGACAGGGGGTTAATGAGCAGTTCTTC. It yields the protein CASSPKPGQGVNEQFF.

The chain combines TRBV30 with TRBJ1-1, with D tentatively TRBD1 (5 bases). The germline gives CDR1 GTSNPN, CDR2 SVGIG (reference sequence). V was pared by 4 bases and J by 3 bases, with 12 bases between. The CDR3 consists of 13 residues. CDR3 bases: TGTGCCTGGATGGGGGTACGGGACACTGAAGCTTTCTTT. It translates to CAWMGVRDTEAFF.

In its sample, this clone was seen a few times. The gene calls are TRBV2 and TRBJ1-2, with D perhaps TRBD1 (5 bases). Between the trimmed V and J ends, which lost 6 bases and 4 bases, there was a span of 12 bases. Germline V gene sequence: CDR1 SNHLY, CDR2 FYNNEI. This CDR3 contains 13 residues. The CDR3 here is CASRGDGPYGYTF. The CDR3 DNA reads TGTGCCAGCAGGGGGGACGGTCCCTATGGCTACACCTTC.

V and J are TRBV19 and TRBJ2-2; D gene unclear. The CDR3 has 16 amino acids. Germline lookup yields CDR1 LNHDA and CDR2 SQIVND (reference sequence). Trimming took off 1 base at V and 5 bases at J, with 14 bases between the two ends. The CDR3 sequence is CASSIGPGMRTGELFF. The CDR3 bases are TGTGCCAGTAGTATAGGCCCAGGAATGAGGACCGGGGAGCTGTTTTTT.

The rearrangement uses TRBV6-4 and TRBJ2-1, with D tentatively TRBD1 (5 bases). V lost 3 bases and J lost 8, with 26 bases in between. The germline gives CDR1 MRHNA, CDR2 SNTAGT. The CDR3 is 18 residues long. CDR3 loop: CASSELSGCGRTVDEQFF. CDR3 nucleotides: TGTGCCAGCAGTGAATTGTCAGGGTGTGGACGGACCGTCGATGAGCAGTTCTTC.

This clone was counted a single time. V and J are TRBV6-1 and TRBJ2-7, with TRBD1 identical over 7 bases. Per the germline V gene, CDR1 is MNHNS and CDR2 is SASEGT. V was clipped by 7 bases and J by 3 bases; unmatched bases: 9. The CDR3 has 14 amino acids. The chain's CDR3 is CASTSGQIYYEQYF. The CDR3 bases are TGTGCCAGCACCTCGGGACAGATCTACTACGAGCAGTACTTC.

The chain has TRBV19 and TRBJ1-2, with 8 bases lining up with TRBD1. The germline gives CDR1 LNHDA, CDR2 SQIVND (reference sequence). V was pared by 0 bases and J by 7 bases, with 10 bases of the junction left unmatched. The CDR3 loop spans 16 amino acids. The CDR3 loop reads CASSIDLDTGGTGYTF. CDR3 nucleotide sequence: TGTGCCAGTAGTATAGATCTTGATACAGGGGGGACTGGCTACACCTTC.

This chain joins TRBV7-8 and TRBJ1-2; D remains unclear. The CDR3 is 16 residues long. The V and J ends lost 1 base and 3 bases respectively, with 15 bases between them. The V gene's germline CDR1 is SGHVS and CDR2 FQNEAQ. In DNA form, the CDR3 reads TGTGCCAGCAGCTTAGATCGTGTATCGGGGTACTATGGCTACACCTTC. It yields the protein CASSLDRVSGYYGYTF. Together with reference TRBV7-8 and TRBJ1-2, the CDR3 gives the full variable domain: GAGVSQSPRYKVAKRGQDVALRCDPISGHVSLFWYQQALGQGPEFLTYFQNEAQLDKSGLPSDRFFAERPEGSVSTLKIQRTQQEDSAVYLCASSLDRVSGYYGYTFGSGTRLTVV.

The gene calls are TRBV6-6 and TRBJ1-1, with D possibly being TRBD1 (6 bases). The V end lost 6 bases, the J end lost 6 bases, and 17 bases lay between the germline ends. CDR3 length equals 14 residues. CDR1 and CDR2 (germline): MNHNY, SVGAGI (reference sequence). The chain's CDR3 is CASSTRQAVPEAFF. CDR3 in DNA: TGTGCCAGCAGCACCAGACAGGCGGTCCCTGAAGCTTTCTTT.

The chain is built from TRBV21-1 and TRBJ2-4. TRBV21-1 is a documented pseudogene. The CDR3 has 16 amino acids. The CDR3 nucleotides are TGTGCCAGCAGCAAAGATAGGCAGAGAGCCAAAAACATTCAGTACTTC. Translated, it gives CASSKDRQRAKNIQYF.

This rearrangement joins TRBV6-6 to TRBJ1-1; D unclear. Germline CDR1 is MNHNY and CDR2 is SVGAGI (reference sequence). This CDR3 contains 15 residues. V dropped 0 bases and J dropped 0 bases, with 8 bases sitting between them. CDR3 region: CASSYSRTLNTEAFF. CDR3 coding DNA: TGTGCCAGCAGTTACTCCCGGACGTTGAACACTGAAGCTTTCTTT.

The chain employs TRBV5-1 and TRBJ2-3, with no clear D. V lost 0 bases and J 0 bases, leaving 11 bases between the germline ends. Germline CDR1 and CDR2: SGHRS and YFSETQ. This CDR3 is built from 16 residues. CDR3 in amino acids: CASSLDVRQSTDTQYF. The CDR3 DNA reads TGCGCCAGCAGCTTGGACGTTAGGCAGAGCACAGATACGCAGTATTTT.

V and J are TRBV6-6 and TRBJ2-3; the D is unclear. Trimming took 0 bases from V and 1 from J, leaving 5 bases between them. Germline values: CDR1 MNHNY, CDR2 SVGAGI (reference sequence). The CDR3 has 14 amino acids. This chain's CDR3 is CASSYSSGTDTQYF. The CDR3, as DNA: TGTGCCAGCAGTTACTCGAGTGGCACAGATACGCAGTATTTT.

The rearrangement joins TRBV7-2 to TRBJ1-4; D ambiguous. Germline lookup yields CDR1 SGHTA and CDR2 FQGNSA. The CDR3 extends over 13 amino acids. V shed 7 bases and J shed 7 bases, with 13 bases lying between them. CDR3 nucleotide sequence: TGTGCCAGCACTCCGGGTACGGGTGAAAAACTGTTTTTT. This sequence encodes CASTPGTGEKLFF.